A single sample gave rise to the 20 T cell receptor beta chains below, sequenced in a study of T cell responses to AZD1222 COVID-19 vaccine. Profiling relied on immunoSEQ multiplex PCR, and the TCRdb table lists in-frame clones only, not all of them. The sample comprises around 160,000 clones, under 95% of which are singletons, and around 2.8% rests with the top ten. Specimen: peripheral blood, collected on day 0 of MenACWY control vaccination. These receptors were obtained from an adult in good health.

The V gene is TRBV27, the J gene TRBJ1-4, with D possibly being TRBD1 (5 bases). The CDR3 has 14 residues. CDR1 and CDR2 (germline): MNHEY, SMNVEV (reference sequence). V was clipped by 5 bases and J by 8 bases, with 15 bases between them. The CDR3 region is CASSPQGVREKLFF. CDR3 bases: TGTGCCAGCAGTCCCCAGGGAGTGAGGGAAAAACTGTTTTTT.

CDR3 bases: TGTGCCAGCAGCTGGGACGGTGGAAACACCATATATTTT. This encodes CASSWDGGNTIYF. The rearrangement uses TRBV5-4 and TRBJ1-3; perhaps TRBD1 as D (5 bases). This CDR3 contains 13 residues. Germline-derived CDR1 and CDR2 are SGHNT and YYREEE (reference sequence). The ends were cut back, 3 bases at V and 3 bases at J, with 7 bases in the middle.

The V call is TRBV7-9, the J call TRBJ2-3, with 7 bases matching TRBD2. This CDR3 region has 16 residues. Per the germline V gene, CDR1 is SEHNR and CDR2 is FQNEAQ (reference sequence). The junction had 11 bases not matched to a gene; V was cut back by 4 bases and J by 4 bases. CDR3 amino acids: CASSSPKGGGSDTQYF. As DNA, the CDR3 is TGTGCCAGCAGCTCCCCTAAGGGCGGGGGTTCAGATACGCAGTATTTT.

The chain recombines TRBV4-2 with TRBJ1-2; 7 bases are a match to TRBD1. The CDR3 consists of 17 residues. Trimming took 0 bases from V and 1 from J; bases not matched to a gene: 8. The germline CDR1 and CDR2 sequences are LGHNA and YNFKEQ. For the CDR3, the DNA is TGTGCCAGCAGCCAAGATAGACCCGGGACAGTTAACTATGGCTACACCTTC. Translated, it gives CASSQDRPGTVNYGYTF.

V and J are TRBV29-1 and TRBJ1-2, with TRBD1 as a possible D gene (5 bases). This CDR3 has 11 residues. CDR1 and CDR2 from the germline V gene are SQVTM and ANQGSEA. Trimming took off 8 bases at V and 8 bases at J, with 15 bases between the two ends. In DNA, the CDR3 is TGCAGCATTAGTACCCGGGGGGGCTACACCTTC. This translates into CSISTRGGYTF.

This sequence joins TRBV5-4 and TRBJ1-2; D may be TRBD1 (5 bases). Trimming pared 7 bases from V and 5 bases from J, leaving 15 bases between. The CDR3 loop spans 13 amino acids. Germline CDR1 reads SGHNT; CDR2 reads YYREEE (reference sequence). The CDR3 region has the DNA TGTGCCAGCGCCGCGCCAGGGAAATATGGCTACACCTTC. This codes for CASAAPGKYGYTF.

This chain uses TRBV7-9 with TRBJ1-6; D remains unclear. Germline V lookup: CDR1 SEHNR, CDR2 FQNEAQ (reference sequence). The V end was cut by 2 bases, the J end by 4 bases, with 6 bases between. The CDR3 contains 14 residues. CDR3 amino acids: CASSLSGYNSPLHF. For the CDR3, the DNA is TGTGCCAGCAGCTTATCAGGATATAATTCACCCCTCCACTTT.

V usage is TRBV5-6 and J usage is TRBJ1-5; D remains unclear. Germline loops: CDR1 SGHDT, CDR2 YYEEEE. The V end was cut by 0 bases, the J end by 3 bases, with 7 bases between. The CDR3 loop spans 14 amino acids. The CDR3 DNA is TGTGCCAGCAGCTTGGCAGGTTACAATCAGCCCCAGCATTTT. It is translated as CASSLAGYNQPQHF.

This rearrangement joins TRBV6-5 to TRBJ1-1, with 8 bases identical to TRBD1. CDR3 length: 16 amino acids. V shed 2 bases and J 0 bases; nucleotides not matched to a gene: 5. Germline assignment: CDR1 MNHEY and CDR2 SVGAGI. CDR3 protein: CASSYLRGQVNTEAFF. For the CDR3, the DNA is TGTGCCAGCAGTTACCTCCGGGGACAGGTGAACACTGAAGCTTTCTTT.

V gene TRBV6-1 combines with J gene TRBJ2-1; no firm D call. The CDR3 runs to 13 residues. V was shortened by 2 bases and J by 10 bases, with 12 bases between the two germline ends. Germline-derived CDR1 and CDR2 are MNHNS and SASEGT. CDR3 nucleotide sequence: TGTGCCAGCAGTGAAATGGGATTGAGGGAGCAGTTCTTC. Its protein is CASSEMGLREQFF.

V gene TRBV2 combines with J gene TRBJ1-5, with a weak D call TRBD1 (5 bases). CDR1 and CDR2 (germline): SNHLY, FYNNEI. V was cut by 4 bases and J by 6 bases, with 19 bases left in between. The CDR3 extends over 16 amino acids. CDR3 sequence: CASSVSSRRGIQPQHF. CDR3 nucleotide sequence: TGTGCCAGCAGTGTCTCTTCTCGTCGGGGGATTCAGCCCCAGCATTTT.

This rearrangement joins TRBV27 to TRBJ2-5, with D tentatively TRBD1 (5 bases). V was clipped by 10 bases and J by 4 bases, with 10 bases between them. From germline, CDR1 is MNHEY and CDR2 SMNVEV (reference sequence). The CDR3 extends over 11 amino acids. CDR3 DNA: TGTGCCACCAGACAGCTAGAGACCCAGTACTTC. It encodes CATRQLETQYF.

The chain links TRBV2 to TRBJ2-5; 8 bases align to TRBD2. Germline-derived CDR1 and CDR2 are SNHLY and FYNNEI. The trim removed 6 bases at V and 4 bases at J, leaving 10 bases unmatched. The CDR3 sequence is 15 residues long. The CDR3 coding sequence is TGTGCCAGCAGACCCCCAGCGGGGGCCCCAGAGACCCAGTACTTC. It yields the protein CASRPPAGAPETQYF.

This clone appeared a few times. This chain uses TRBV19 with TRBJ1-2, with TRBD1 matching over 10 bases. The CDR3 covers 15 residues. Germline values: CDR1 LNHDA, CDR2 SQIVND (reference sequence). Losses at the gene ends were 5 bases for V and 8 bases for J; bases not matched to a gene: 11. The CDR3 loop reads CASSPGTGALRGYTF. The CDR3 coding sequence is TGTGCCAGTAGTCCAGGGACAGGGGCCCTGAGAGGCTACACCTTC.

The chain links TRBV25-1 to TRBJ1-3; no clear D gene. CDR1 MGHDK and CDR2 SYGVNS come from the germline V gene. This CDR3 has 16 residues. Trimming took off 1 base at V and 0 bases at J, with 10 bases between the two ends. CDR3 sequence (DNA): TGTGCCAGCAGTGAATTCCGGCGAAGCTCTGGAAACACCATATATTTT. It translates to CASSEFRRSSGNTIYF.

V usage is TRBV5-5 and J usage is TRBJ2-1; D is possibly TRBD1 (6 bases). This CDR3 has 15 amino acids. In germline, CDR1 is SGHKS, CDR2 YYEKEE (reference sequence). Trimming shortened V by 4 bases and J by 0 bases, and 11 bases separated the two germline ends. In nucleotides, the CDR3 is TGTGCCAGCAGCCCAACAGGGAACTCCTACAATGAGCAGTTCTTC. Translating it yields CASSPTGNSYNEQFF.

J is TRBJ2-5 and V is TRBV4-1, with a weak D call TRBD1 (6 bases). The germline gives CDR1 MGHRA, CDR2 YSYEKL. V lost 5 bases to trimming and J lost 1 base, with 14 bases between them. This CDR3 comprises 15 residues. The CDR3 protein is CASSNTGRVQETQYF. The CDR3 bases are TGCGCCAGCAGCAACACAGGGCGGGTCCAAGAGACCCAGTACTTC.

The rearrangement joins TRBV18 to TRBJ1-1; TRBD1 aligns across 8 bases. Germline CDR1 reads KGHSH; CDR2 reads LQKENI. The CDR3 contains 15 residues. V lost 5 bases to trimming and J lost 5 bases; unmatched junction nucleotides: 10. CDR3 sequence: CASSAPTGDRTEAFF. As DNA, the CDR3 is TGTGCCAGCTCAGCCCCGACAGGGGATAGGACTGAAGCTTTCTTT.

The rearrangement joins TRBV3-1 (or the pseudogene TRBV3-2) to TRBJ1-2; TRBD1 agrees at 9 bases. The germline gives CDR1 LGHDT, CDR2 YNNKEL (reference sequence). The CDR3 runs to 15 residues. Trimming removed 1 base from V and 8 bases from J; junction bases left unmatched: 8. In DNA, the CDR3 is TGTGCCAGCAGCCAAGCCCAACAGGGGGCAGGGGGCTACACCTTC. Its translation: CASSQAQQGAGGYTF.

This chain joins TRBV9 and TRBJ1-1; weak D call: TRBD1 (5 bases). Germline values: CDR1 SGDLS, CDR2 YYNGEE. The germline V and J ends were trimmed by 0 bases and 1 base, with 10 bases remaining between them. There are 15 residues in the CDR3. The CDR3 DNA reads as TGTGCCAGCAGCGTAGGCCAGGGATGGAACACTGAAGCTTTCTTT. It translates to CASSVGQGWNTEAFF.